The 26 T cell receptor beta chains listed next were all sequenced from one sample in a study of identical twins. TCRdb fed the 5' RACE reads into MiXCR, producing one record per CDR3 protein. The data contain around 300,000 distinct CDR3 sequences, more than 6.5% of them singletons. The same data also contributed to another study, on yellow fever vaccine responses in identical twins.

The sequencing input was memory (CD45RO+) T cells sorted from blood. The receptors derive from a young woman in good health.

The sample holds a few counts of this clonotype. The V gene is TRBV29-1, the J gene TRBJ2-1; D may be TRBD1 (5 bases). The germline V and J ends were trimmed by 4 bases and 10 bases, with 14 bases remaining between them. CDR1 SQVTM and CDR2 ANQGSEA come from the germline V gene. The CDR3 consists of 12 residues. The CDR3, as DNA: TGCAGCGTTGGGAAAGGGGTGGGGGAGCAGTTCTTC. It translates to CSVGKGVGEQFF.

This clonotype was counted many times. The rearrangement links TRBV12-3 or TRBV12-4 to TRBJ2-3; 9 positions match TRBD2. The ends lost 3 bases at V and 0 bases at J; junction bases unmatched: 4. The CDR3 is 16 amino acids. The CDR3 DNA follows: TGTGCCAGCAGTTTGAGGCGGGGGGGAAGCACAGATACGCAGTATTTT. It encodes CASSLRRGGSTDTQYF.

This clonotype occurred a few times. The chain recombines TRBV10-3 with TRBJ1-1; TRBD1 matches at 8 bases. Germline CDR1 ENHRY, CDR2 SYGVKD. This CDR3 is built from 14 residues. V shed 5 bases, J shed 1 base, and the junction held 3 bases outside the gene matches. CDR3 in DNA: TGTGCCATCAGTCAGGGGGCGCCGAACACTGAAGCTTTCTTT. As protein: CAISQGAPNTEAFF.

V and J are TRBV7-9 and TRBJ2-1, with D possibly being TRBD1 (5 bases). V lost 5 bases to trimming and J lost 8 bases, with 16 bases between them. CDR3 length: 14 amino acids. Germline loops: CDR1 SEHNR, CDR2 FQNEAQ (reference sequence). CDR3 DNA: TGTGCCAGCAGCGATAGAACAGGTCCCGATGAGCAGTTCTTC. Amino acid sequence: CASSDRTGPDEQFF.

The sample holds many counts of this clonotype. V is TRBV11-3 and J is TRBJ2-7; possibly TRBD2 for D (6 bases). The V gene lost 0 bases and the J gene lost 2 bases, with 8 bases spanning the gap. This CDR3 is 14 amino acids long. Germline CDR1 and CDR2: SGHNT and YENEEA. DNA of the CDR3: TGTGCCAGCAGCTTAGACGCGGGGCCCTACGAGCAGTACTTC. Amino acids: CASSLDAGPYEQYF.

This clonotype was seen only a few times. This chain links TRBV2 with TRBJ2-1; 8 bases fit TRBD2. V was pared by 6 bases and J by 7 bases, with 5 bases of the junction left unmatched. Germline V CDR1 and CDR2: SNHLY, FYNNEI. This CDR3 region has 13 residues. The chain's CDR3 is CASSREGTNEQFF. The CDR3 nucleotides are TGTGCCAGCAGCCGGGAGGGTACGAATGAGCAGTTCTTC. Looking up the rest from reference TRBV2 and TRBJ2-1 gives the full variable domain: EPEVTQTPSHQVTQMGQEVILRCVPISNHLYFYWYRQILGQKVEFLVSFYNNEISEKSEIFDDQFSVERPDGSNFTLKIRSTKLEDSAMYFCASSREGTNEQFFGPGTRLTVL.

This clonotype was seen a handful of times. The chain carries TRBV2 and TRBJ2-1, with 13 bases fitting TRBD2. Per the germline V gene, CDR1 is SNHLY and CDR2 is FYNNEI. The CDR3 has 15 amino acids. The trim removed 7 bases at V and 5 bases at J, leaving 5 bases unmatched. Here the CDR3 DNA reads TGTGCCAGCACCTTCGGACTAGCGGGAGACAATGAGCAGTTCTTC. This codes for CASTFGLAGDNEQFF.

CDR3 nucleotide sequence: TGTGCCAGCAGCCGTACTAGCGGAGAGACCCAGTACTTC. It specifies CASSRTSGETQYF. V is TRBV7-2 and J is TRBJ2-5; 8 nucleotides align to TRBD2. This CDR3 has 13 residues. The junction had 3 bases not matched to a gene; V was cut back by 5 bases and J by 4 bases. Germline V gene sequence: CDR1 SGHTA, CDR2 FQGNSA. Drawing the rest from reference TRBV7-2 and TRBJ2-5, the complete variable domain is GAGVSQSPSNKVTEKGKDVELRCDPISGHTALYWYRQSLGQGLEFLIYFQGNSAPDKSGLPSDRFSAERTGGSVSTLTIQRTQQEDSAVYLCASSRTSGETQYFGPGTRLLVL.

The J gene is TRBJ1-2, the V gene TRBV6-2 or TRBV6-3; D is undetermined. V lost 5 bases, J lost 7 bases, and 20 bases lay in between. CDR1 and CDR2 (germline): MNHEY, SVGEGT. This CDR3 region has 15 residues. The CDR3 loop reads CASSTPWGGSVGYTF. In DNA form, the CDR3 reads TGTGCCAGCAGTACGCCCTGGGGAGGATCAGTTGGCTACACCTTC.

The J gene is TRBJ2-7, the V gene TRBV20-1; tentative D call: TRBD1 (6 bases). The CDR3 totals 12 residues. Germline CDR1 is DFQATT and CDR2 is SNEGSKA (reference sequence). The V end lost 6 bases, the J end lost 4 bases, and 13 bases lay between the germline ends. Here the CDR3 reads CSARGQGYEQYF. The DNA for the CDR3 is TGCAGTGCCCGAGGTCAGGGGTACGAGCAGTACTTC.

The sample holds many counts of this clonotype. This CDR3 reads CASSLGDRAEDTQYF. DNA for the CDR3: TGTGCCAGCAGCTTAGGTGACAGGGCTGAAGATACGCAGTATTTT. The chain recombines TRBV7-2 with TRBJ2-3; 7 bases agree with TRBD1. Germline lookup yields CDR1 SGHTA and CDR2 FQGNSA. Losses at the gene ends were 1 base for V and 5 bases for J; bases not matched to a gene: 6. This CDR3 spans 15 amino acids.

The chain links TRBV5-6 to TRBJ2-7; TRBD1 matches 9 bases. The V gene end was trimmed by 0 bases and the J gene end by 5 bases; junction bases not matched to a gene: 6. Germline V CDR1 and CDR2: SGHDT, YYEEEE. The CDR3 sequence is 15 residues long. CDR3 loop: CASSLAGTGSNEQYV. As DNA, the CDR3 is TGTGCCAGCAGCTTGGCTGGGACAGGGAGCAACGAGCAGTACGTC.

This clonotype was found many times. The rearrangement links TRBV5-5 to TRBJ1-1; the match to TRBD1 covers 8 bases. Germline V gene data show CDR1 as SGHKS and CDR2 as YYEKEE (reference sequence). Trimming removed 6 bases from V and 10 bases from J; junction bases left unmatched: 17. The length of the CDR3 is 15 residues. The CDR3 region is CASIILGQGVSGAFF. As DNA, the CDR3 is TGTGCCAGCATTATCCTAGGACAGGGAGTTTCGGGAGCTTTCTTT.

This clonotype has a count of ten or more. This sequence joins TRBV6-1 and TRBJ2-2; 9 bases are shared with TRBD1. Germline V gene sequence: CDR1 MNHNS, CDR2 SASEGT. The CDR3 is made up of 15 amino acids. The ends lost 8 bases at V and 2 bases at J; junction bases unmatched: 6. CDR3 residues: CASWEGQGNTGELFF. The CDR3 nucleotides are TGTGCCAGCTGGGAGGGACAGGGAAACACCGGGGAGCTGTTTTTT.

Only a few counts were recorded for this clonotype. The chain has TRBV18 and TRBJ2-7, with 7 bases fitting TRBD1. Germline CDR1 reads KGHSH; CDR2 reads LQKENI. Trimming removed 5 bases from V and 6 bases from J; junction bases left unmatched: 4. This CDR3 has 12 residues. The CDR3 DNA is TGTGCCAGCTCAGGCCCAGGGGGCGAGCAGTACTTC. Translated, it gives CASSGPGGEQYF.

The table lists this clonotype with a few counts. V usage is TRBV24-1 and J usage is TRBJ2-2, with 7 positions matching TRBD2. The V gene end was trimmed by 8 bases and the J gene end by 4 bases; junction bases not matched to a gene: 9. The CDR3 consists of 15 residues. Germline assignment: CDR1 KGHDR and CDR2 SFDVKD. The CDR3 sequence: CATKSKGGGTGELFF. DNA of the CDR3: TGTGCCACCAAGAGCAAGGGCGGGGGCACCGGGGAGCTGTTTTTT.

In this sample, this clonotype turned up a few times. This chain connects TRBV20-1 to TRBJ1-3; D is unclear. V was pared by 6 bases and J by 0 bases, with 12 bases between. The CDR3 contains 14 residues. Looked up from germline, CDR1 is DFQATT and CDR2 is SNEGSKA (reference sequence). The CDR3 coding sequence is TGCAGTGCCACACGGGGAAGCTCTGGAAACACCATATATTTT. This encodes CSATRGSSGNTIYF.

Many counts were recorded for this clonotype. The chain couples TRBV4-1 to TRBJ2-1; D is undetermined. The CDR3 has 16 amino acids. Germline V CDR1 and CDR2: MGHRA, YSYEKL. The V gene lost 4 bases and the J gene lost 0 bases, with 13 bases spanning the gap. This CDR3 reads CASSPPRRSSYNEQFF. The CDR3 bases are TGCGCCAGCAGCCCCCCTAGGCGGAGCTCCTACAATGAGCAGTTCTTC.

The sample holds many counts of this clonotype. The chain couples TRBV12-3 or TRBV12-4 to TRBJ2-5; 7 bases match TRBD1. Unmatched junction bases numbered 10, after V lost 4 bases and J lost 5 bases. The CDR3 sequence is 15 residues long. The DNA of the CDR3 is TGTGCCAGCAGTTCCGGGACAGTCTCAGGGGAGACCCAGTACTTC. It yields the protein CASSSGTVSGETQYF.

This clonotype occurred many times. V gene TRBV6-5 combines with J gene TRBJ2-2; 10 bases are a match to TRBD1. V gave up 4 bases and J gave up 1 base; unmatched junction bases: 6. The germline gives CDR1 MNHEY, CDR2 SVGAGI. This CDR3 has 17 residues. In DNA, the CDR3 is TGTGCCAGCAGTTGGGCCGGGACAGGGGAGAACACCGGGGAGCTGTTTTTT. Encoded protein: CASSWAGTGENTGELFF.

J is TRBJ2-1 and V is TRBV5-1, with 13 bases that match TRBD2. The CDR3 contains 15 residues. Germline CDR1 reads SGHRS; CDR2 reads YFSETQ. Trimming removed 3 bases from V and 8 bases from J; junction bases left unmatched: 5. CDR3 region: CASSSTSGGPHEQFF. In DNA form, the CDR3 reads TGCGCCAGCAGCTCGACTAGCGGGGGGCCCCATGAGCAGTTCTTC.

This clonotype was seen a few times. Compared with germline, one end of the junction differs, possibly owing to a read error. The chain couples TRBV12-3 or TRBV12-4 to TRBJ2-4, with a possible D match to TRBD1 (5 bases). The CDR3 runs 16 residues. CDR3 sequence reads: CTSSLGASRAKNIQYF. CDR3 bases: TGTACCAGCAGCCTTGGGGCTTCTAGGGCCAAAAACATTCAGTACTTC.

This clonotype was seen only a few times. The chain is built from TRBV20-1 and TRBJ2-1; 7 bases are a match to TRBD2. Germline CDR1 is DFQATT and CDR2 is SNEGSKA (reference sequence). The CDR3 totals 18 residues. With V trimmed by 1 base and J by 4 bases, 16 bases remained unmatched. CDR3 amino acids: CSARGVSPLAEDYNEQFF. DNA of the CDR3: TGCAGTGCTAGAGGGGTCAGTCCCCTAGCGGAAGATTACAATGAGCAGTTCTTC.

This clonotype was detected many times. The gene calls are TRBV5-1 and TRBJ1-3; 7 bases are shared with TRBD1. The CDR3 sequence is 14 residues long. Per germline, CDR1 SGHRS and CDR2 YFSETQ. Trimming at V came to 3 bases and at J to 4 bases, leaving 4 bases not matched to a gene. The CDR3 region has the DNA TGCGCCAGCAGCTCCGGACAGGAGGGAAACACCATATATTTT. It specifies CASSSGQEGNTIYF.

The chain uses TRBV2 and TRBJ1-5; D gene ambiguous. Germline V lookup: CDR1 SNHLY, CDR2 FYNNEI. Trimming cost V 3 bases and J 7 bases, with 7 bases left between them. CDR3 size: 12 residues. CDR3 amino acids: CASSDLTQPQHF. Written as DNA, the CDR3 is TGTGCCAGCAGTGACCTTACACAGCCCCAGCATTTT.

In its sample, this clonotype was seen many times. The chain combines TRBV5-5 with TRBJ1-2; D not certain. Trimming stripped 2 bases from V and 7 bases from J, with 15 bases between. This CDR3 contains 14 residues. CDR1 and CDR2 from the germline V gene are SGHKS and YYEKEE (reference sequence). The CDR3 bases are TGTGCCAGCAGCTTCTGGGAGGGAATGGGTGGCTACACCTTC. Amino acids: CASSFWEGMGGYTF.